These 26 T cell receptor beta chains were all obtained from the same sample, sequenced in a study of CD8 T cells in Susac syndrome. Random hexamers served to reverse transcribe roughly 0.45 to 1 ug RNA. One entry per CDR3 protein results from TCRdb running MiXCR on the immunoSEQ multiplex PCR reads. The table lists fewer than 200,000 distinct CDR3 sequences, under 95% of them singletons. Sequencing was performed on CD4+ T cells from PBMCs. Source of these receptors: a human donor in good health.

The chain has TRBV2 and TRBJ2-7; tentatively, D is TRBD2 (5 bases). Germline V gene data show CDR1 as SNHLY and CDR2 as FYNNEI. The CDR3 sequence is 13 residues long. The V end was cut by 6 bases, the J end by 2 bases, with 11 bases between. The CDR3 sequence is CASRKSGPYEQYF. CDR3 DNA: TGTGCCAGCAGGAAAAGCGGCCCCTACGAGCAGTACTTC.

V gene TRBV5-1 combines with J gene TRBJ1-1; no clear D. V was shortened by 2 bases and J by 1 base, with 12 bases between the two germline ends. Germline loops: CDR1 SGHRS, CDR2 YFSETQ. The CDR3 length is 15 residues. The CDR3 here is CASSLTQAKNTEAFF. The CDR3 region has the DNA TGCGCCAGCAGCTTAACCCAGGCCAAGAACACTGAAGCTTTCTTT. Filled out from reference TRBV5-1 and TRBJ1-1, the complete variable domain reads KAGVTQTPRYLIKTRGQQVTLSCSPISGHRSVSWYQQTPGQGLQFLFEYFSETQRNKGNFPGRFSGRQFSNSRSEMNVSTLELGDSALYLCASSLTQAKNTEAFFGQGTRLTVV.

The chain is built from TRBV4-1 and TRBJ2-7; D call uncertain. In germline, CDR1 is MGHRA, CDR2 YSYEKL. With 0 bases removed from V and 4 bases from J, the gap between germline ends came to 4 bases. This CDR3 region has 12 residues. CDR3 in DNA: TGCGCCAGCAGCCAAGATGTTTACGAGCAGTACGTC. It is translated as CASSQDVYEQYV.

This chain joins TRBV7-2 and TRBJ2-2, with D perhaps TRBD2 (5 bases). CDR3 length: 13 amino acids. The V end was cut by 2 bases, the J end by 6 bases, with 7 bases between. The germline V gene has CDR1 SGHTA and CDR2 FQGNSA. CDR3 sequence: CASSLRGSGELFF. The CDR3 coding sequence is TGTGCCAGCAGCTTAAGAGGGTCCGGGGAGCTGTTTTTT.

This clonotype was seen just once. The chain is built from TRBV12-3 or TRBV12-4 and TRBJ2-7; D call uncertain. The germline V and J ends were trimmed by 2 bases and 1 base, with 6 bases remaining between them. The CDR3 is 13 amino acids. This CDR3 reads CASSLKGSYEQYF. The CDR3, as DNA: TGTGCCAGCAGTTTAAAGGGATCCTACGAGCAGTACTTC.

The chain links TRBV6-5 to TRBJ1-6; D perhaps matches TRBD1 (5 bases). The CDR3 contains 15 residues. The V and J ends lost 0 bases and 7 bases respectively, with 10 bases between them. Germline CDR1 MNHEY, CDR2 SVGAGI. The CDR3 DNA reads TGTGCCAGCAGTTACTCCAGGGTGGCGAATTCACCCCTCCACTTT. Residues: CASSYSRVANSPLHF.

CDR3 nucleotides: TGTGCCACCAGTGACCCAGGACACCTTGGGGGCGATGAGCAGTTCTTC. Translated: CATSDPGHLGGDEQFF. The V and J genes are TRBV24-1 and TRBJ2-1, with TRBD1 as a possible D gene (6 bases). This CDR3 spans 16 amino acids. V was trimmed by 4 bases and J by 8 bases, leaving 20 bases between them. Per the germline V gene, CDR1 is KGHDR and CDR2 is SFDVKD.

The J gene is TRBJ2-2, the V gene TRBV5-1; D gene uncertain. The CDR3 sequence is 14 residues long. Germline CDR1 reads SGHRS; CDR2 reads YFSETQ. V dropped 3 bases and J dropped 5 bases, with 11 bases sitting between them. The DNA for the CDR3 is TGCGCCAGCAGCTCCCCAGGCCTGACCGGGGAGCTGTTTTTT. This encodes CASSSPGLTGELFF.

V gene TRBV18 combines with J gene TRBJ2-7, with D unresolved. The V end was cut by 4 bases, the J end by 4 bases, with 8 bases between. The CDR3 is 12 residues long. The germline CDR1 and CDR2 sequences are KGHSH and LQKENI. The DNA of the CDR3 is TGTGCCAGCTCACGAGTTGATTACGAGCAGTACTTC. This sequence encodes CASSRVDYEQYF. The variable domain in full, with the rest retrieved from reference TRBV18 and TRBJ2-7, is NAGVMQNPRHLVRRRGQEARLRCSPMKGHSHVYWYRQLPEEGLKFMVYLQKENIIDESGMPKERFSAEFPKEGPSILRIQQVVRGDSAAYFCASSRVDYEQYFGPGTRLTVT.

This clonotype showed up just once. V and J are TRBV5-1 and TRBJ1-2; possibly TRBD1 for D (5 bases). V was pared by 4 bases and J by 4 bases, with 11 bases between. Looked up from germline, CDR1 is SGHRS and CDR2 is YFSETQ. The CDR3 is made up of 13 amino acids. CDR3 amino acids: CASSVDTAYGYTF. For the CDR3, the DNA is TGCGCCAGCAGCGTGGACACGGCCTATGGCTACACCTTC.

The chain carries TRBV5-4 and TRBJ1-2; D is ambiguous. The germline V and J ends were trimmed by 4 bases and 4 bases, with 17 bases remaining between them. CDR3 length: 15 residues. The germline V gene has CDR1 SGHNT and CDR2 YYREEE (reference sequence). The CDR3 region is CASSPRGALSYGYTF. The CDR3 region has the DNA TGTGCCAGCAGCCCACGGGGAGCCTTATCCTATGGCTACACCTTC.

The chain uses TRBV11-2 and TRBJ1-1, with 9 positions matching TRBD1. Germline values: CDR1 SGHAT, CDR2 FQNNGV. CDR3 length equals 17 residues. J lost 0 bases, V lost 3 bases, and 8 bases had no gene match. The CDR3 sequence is CASSLKGQGVLNTEAFF. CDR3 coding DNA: TGTGCCAGCAGCTTGAAGGGACAGGGAGTGTTGAACACTGAAGCTTTCTTT. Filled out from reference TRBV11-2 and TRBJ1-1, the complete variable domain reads EAGVAQSPRYKIIEKRQSVAFWCNPISGHATLYWYQQILGQGPKLLIQFQNNGVVDDSQLPKDRFSAERLKGVDSTLKIQPAKLEDSAVYLCASSLKGQGVLNTEAFFGQGTRLTVV.

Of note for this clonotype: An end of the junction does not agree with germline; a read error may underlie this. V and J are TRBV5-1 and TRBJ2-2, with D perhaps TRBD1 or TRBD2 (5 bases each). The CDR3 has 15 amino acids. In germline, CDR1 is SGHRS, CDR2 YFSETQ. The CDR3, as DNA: TGCGCCAGCAGTAAGGACGAGGGGAACGCCGGGGAGCTGTTTTTT. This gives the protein CASSKDEGNAGELFF.

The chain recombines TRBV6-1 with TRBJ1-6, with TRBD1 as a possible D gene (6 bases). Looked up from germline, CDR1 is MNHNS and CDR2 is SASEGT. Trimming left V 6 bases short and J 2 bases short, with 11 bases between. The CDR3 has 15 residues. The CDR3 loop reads CASSSSGAYNSPLHF. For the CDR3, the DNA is TGTGCCAGCAGCTCGTCAGGGGCCTATAATTCACCCCTCCACTTT.

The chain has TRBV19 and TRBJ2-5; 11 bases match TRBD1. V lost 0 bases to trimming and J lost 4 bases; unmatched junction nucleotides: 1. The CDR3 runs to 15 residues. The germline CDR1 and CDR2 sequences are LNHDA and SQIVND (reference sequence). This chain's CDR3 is CASSIDGTGGETQYF. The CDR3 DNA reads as TGTGCCAGTAGTATAGATGGGACAGGGGGAGAGACCCAGTACTTC.

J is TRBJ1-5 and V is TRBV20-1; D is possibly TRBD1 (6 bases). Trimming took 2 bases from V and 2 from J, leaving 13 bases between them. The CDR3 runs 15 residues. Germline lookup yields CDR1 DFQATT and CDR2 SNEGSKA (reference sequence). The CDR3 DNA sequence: TGCAGTGCTAGAATGGGCGGGGGCGGCAATCAGCCCCAGCATTTT. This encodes CSARMGGGGNQPQHF.

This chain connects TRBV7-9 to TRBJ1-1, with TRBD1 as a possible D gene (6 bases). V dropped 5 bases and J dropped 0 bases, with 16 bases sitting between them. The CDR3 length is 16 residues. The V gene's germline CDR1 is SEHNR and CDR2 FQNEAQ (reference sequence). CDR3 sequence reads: CASSPRTANMNTEAFF. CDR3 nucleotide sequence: TGTGCCAGCAGCCCACGGACAGCCAACATGAACACTGAAGCTTTCTTT.

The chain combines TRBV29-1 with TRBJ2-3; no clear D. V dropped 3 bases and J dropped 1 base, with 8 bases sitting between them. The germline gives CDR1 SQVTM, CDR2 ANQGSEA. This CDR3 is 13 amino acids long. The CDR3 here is CSVERLGTDTQYF. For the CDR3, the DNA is TGCAGCGTTGAGCGTCTGGGCACAGATACGCAGTATTTT.

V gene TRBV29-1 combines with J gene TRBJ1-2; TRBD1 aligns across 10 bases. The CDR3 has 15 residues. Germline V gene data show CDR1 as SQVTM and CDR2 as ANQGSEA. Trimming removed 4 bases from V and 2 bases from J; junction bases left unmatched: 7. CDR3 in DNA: TGCAGCGTTGCTTCTTCGACAGGGGGCAACTATGGCTACACCTTC. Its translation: CSVASSTGGNYGYTF.

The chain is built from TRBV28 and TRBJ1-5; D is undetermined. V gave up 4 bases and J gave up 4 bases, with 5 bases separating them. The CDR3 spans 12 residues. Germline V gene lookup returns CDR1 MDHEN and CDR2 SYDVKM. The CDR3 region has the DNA TGTGCCAGCAGTTCCCTGAATCAGCCCCAGCATTTT. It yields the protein CASSSLNQPQHF.

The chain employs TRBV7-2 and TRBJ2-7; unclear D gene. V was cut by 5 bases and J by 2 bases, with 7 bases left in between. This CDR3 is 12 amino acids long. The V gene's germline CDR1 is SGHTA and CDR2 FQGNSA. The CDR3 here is CASSRGTYEQYF. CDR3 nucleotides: TGTGCCAGCAGCCGTGGGACCTACGAGCAGTACTTC.

CDR3 coding DNA: TGTGCCAGTGGGACAGGGGGCAATAGCAATCAGCCCCAGCATTTT. It codes for CASGTGGNSNQPQHF. V and J are TRBV27 and TRBJ1-5; 12 bases match TRBD1. Germline V gives CDR1 MNHEY, CDR2 SMNVEV (reference sequence). V was pared by 9 bases and J by 0 bases, with 3 bases of the junction left unmatched. The CDR3 totals 15 residues.

The CDR3 DNA reads as TGTGCCAGCAGCGTAGACCCTGGGAGGGGTGATGAGCAGTTCTTC. Protein product: CASSVDPGRGDEQFF. The rearrangement joins TRBV9 to TRBJ2-1; 7 nucleotides agree with TRBD2. The CDR3 contains 15 residues. Germline V CDR1 and CDR2: SGDLS, YYNGEE. Unmatched junction bases numbered 8, after V lost 0 bases and J lost 8 bases.

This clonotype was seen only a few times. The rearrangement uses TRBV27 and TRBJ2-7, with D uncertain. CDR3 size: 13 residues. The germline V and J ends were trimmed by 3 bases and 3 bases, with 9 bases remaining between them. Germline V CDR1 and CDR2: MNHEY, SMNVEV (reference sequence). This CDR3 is CASSLSDVYEQYF. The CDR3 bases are TGTGCCAGCAGTTTGAGCGACGTCTACGAGCAGTACTTC.

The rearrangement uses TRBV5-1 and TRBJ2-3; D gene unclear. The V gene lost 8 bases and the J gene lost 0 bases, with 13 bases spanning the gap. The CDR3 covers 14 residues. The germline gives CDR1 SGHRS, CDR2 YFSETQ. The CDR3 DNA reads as TGCGCCAGTAGACCCAGCCCTAGCACAGATACGCAGTATTTT. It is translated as CASRPSPSTDTQYF.

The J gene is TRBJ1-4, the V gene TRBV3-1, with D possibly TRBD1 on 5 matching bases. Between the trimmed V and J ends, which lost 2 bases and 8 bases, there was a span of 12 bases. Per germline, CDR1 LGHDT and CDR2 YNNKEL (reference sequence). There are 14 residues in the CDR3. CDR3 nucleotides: TGTGCCAGCAGCCAATCACAGGACCTCGAAAAACTGTTTTTT. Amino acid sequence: CASSQSQDLEKLFF.